These 31 T cell receptor beta chains were all obtained from the same sample, sequenced in a study of blood T cell repertoires in COVID-19. Profiling relied on immunoSEQ multiplex PCR, and the TCRdb table lists in-frame clones only, not all of them. Of over 120,000 clones listed, more than 65% are singletons. The sequenced material came from peripheral blood. Receptors originate from a man in his fifties or sixties with active or convalescent COVID-19.

The V call is TRBV12-3 or TRBV12-4, the J call TRBJ1-5; TRBD1 is a possible D gene (5 bases). There are 13 residues in the CDR3. V was shortened by 6 bases and J by 2 bases, with 8 bases between the two germline ends. CDR3 amino acids: CASSEQGNQPQHF. The CDR3 DNA is TGTGCCAGCAGCGAACAGGGCAATCAGCCCCAGCATTTT.

The chain recombines TRBV28 with TRBJ1-6; D is perhaps TRBD1 (5 bases). CDR1 is MDHEN and CDR2 is SYDVKM in the germline V gene. V lost 5 bases and J lost 0, with 8 bases in between. The CDR3 covers 15 residues. The CDR3 DNA follows: TGTGCCAGCAGTCCGGGGGGCTCCTATAATTCACCCCTCCACTTT. This codes for CASSPGGSYNSPLHF.

This clone showed up just once. The rearrangement links TRBV2 to TRBJ2-1; 14 nucleotides agree with TRBD2. Germline V lookup: CDR1 SNHLY, CDR2 FYNNEI. The CDR3 runs 18 residues. J gave up 4 bases and V 6 bases, and 11 bases lay outside the gene matches. The CDR3 DNA follows: TGTGCCAGCAGCCAGAACCGGTGGACTAGCGGGAGGTACAATGAGCAGTTCTTC. It encodes CASSQNRWTSGRYNEQFF.

V usage is TRBV6-2 or TRBV6-3 and J usage is TRBJ1-2; the D is unclear. Germline values: CDR1 MNHEY, CDR2 SVGEGT. CDR3 size: 14 residues. V shed 5 bases and J shed 7 bases, with 17 bases lying between them. CDR3 region: CASSGEMEVSGYTF. CDR3 DNA sequence: TGTGCCAGCAGTGGTGAAATGGAGGTTAGTGGCTACACCTTC.

Notes on this clone: This sample includes further DNA sequences coding for the same CDR3. The chain uses TRBV7-2 and TRBJ1-1; maybe TRBD1 (6 bases). V was trimmed by 1 base and J by 0 bases, leaving 9 bases between them. Germline CDR1 is SGHTA and CDR2 is FQGNSA. The CDR3 is 15 residues long. This CDR3 reads CASSLGGGLNTEAFF. In DNA, the CDR3 is TGTGCCAGCAGCTTAGGGGGGGGCTTGAACACTGAAGCTTTCTTT.

The chain couples TRBV30 to TRBJ2-5; the match to TRBD2 covers 8 bases. Germline assignment: CDR1 GTSNPN and CDR2 SVGIG (reference sequence). With V trimmed by 0 bases and J by 4 bases, 7 bases remained unmatched. This CDR3 has 15 residues. The chain's CDR3 is CAWSVGGAGAETQYF. In DNA form, the CDR3 reads TGTGCCTGGAGTGTAGGAGGAGCGGGAGCAGAGACCCAGTACTTC.

The J gene is TRBJ1-4, the V gene TRBV12-5; tentatively, D is TRBD1 (6 bases). CDR1 and CDR2 (germline): LGHNT, FRNRAP. V lost 6 bases and J lost 5, with 13 bases in between. The CDR3 is 14 residues long. The CDR3: CASGNGTPNEKLFF. The CDR3, as DNA: TGTGCTAGTGGGAACGGGACACCGAATGAAAAACTGTTTTTT. The whole variable domain, filled in from reference TRBV12-5 and TRBJ1-4, reads DARVTQTPRHKVTEMGQEVTMRCQPILGHNTVFWYRQTMMQGLELLAYFRNRAPLDDSGMPKDRFSAEMPDATLATLKIQPSEPRDSAVYFCASGNGTPNEKLFFGSGTQLSVL.

The chain has TRBV19 and TRBJ1-5; no firm D call. The germline gives CDR1 LNHDA, CDR2 SQIVND (reference sequence). V lost 4 bases and J 0 bases, leaving 16 bases between the germline ends. This CDR3 is 17 amino acids long. CDR3 protein: CASSRGSGLYSNQPQHF. The CDR3 region has the DNA TGTGCCAGTAGTAGAGGGTCAGGACTCTATAGCAATCAGCCCCAGCATTTT.

The rearrangement links TRBV4-1 to TRBJ2-5; D is undetermined. V was clipped by 5 bases and J by 4 bases, with 11 bases between them. CDR1 and CDR2 from the germline V gene are MGHRA and YSYEKL. The CDR3 contains 13 residues. The CDR3 DNA follows: TGCGCCAGCAGCGTCGTAATTTCAGAGACCCAGTACTTC. Its protein is CASSVVISETQYF.

The chain carries TRBV27 and TRBJ2-3; possibly TRBD1 for D (5 bases). CDR1 and CDR2 from the germline V gene are MNHEY and SMNVEV (reference sequence). The V gene lost 2 bases and the J gene lost 1 base, with 10 bases spanning the gap. This CDR3 contains 15 residues. CDR3 amino acids: CASSLGAQGTDTQYF. DNA for the CDR3: TGTGCCAGCAGTTTAGGGGCGCAGGGCACAGATACGCAGTATTTT.

The chain is built from TRBV7-2 and TRBJ2-2, with 8 bases matching TRBD2. From germline, CDR1 is SGHTA and CDR2 FQGNSA. Trimming cost V 6 bases and J 7 bases; bases outside gene matches: 13. This CDR3 has 16 amino acids. CDR3 loop: CASRLSGGPYDGELFF. The CDR3 coding sequence is TGTGCCAGCAGACTTTCGGGGGGGCCCTATGACGGGGAGCTGTTTTTT. The entire variable domain, with the rest obtained from reference TRBV7-2 and TRBJ2-2, is as follows: GAGVSQSPSNKVTEKGKDVELRCDPISGHTALYWYRQSLGQGLEFLIYFQGNSAPDKSGLPSDRFSAERTGGSVSTLTIQRTQQEDSAVYLCASRLSGGPYDGELFFGEGSRLTVL.

The chain carries TRBV6-9 and TRBJ1-1; maybe TRBD1 (6 bases). The ends were cut back, 2 bases at V and 3 bases at J, with 19 bases in the middle. The germline V gene has CDR1 MNHGY and CDR2 SVAAGI. The CDR3 contains 17 residues. The CDR3 DNA follows: TGTGCCAGCAGTTATGGGGCAGGGGCCTCAAGGGACACTGAAGCTTTCTTT. Its translation is CASSYGAGASRDTEAFF.

This clone has a single count. The chain links TRBV5-1 to TRBJ1-1; no clear D gene. Germline values: CDR1 SGHRS, CDR2 YFSETQ. The CDR3 has 13 residues. Trimming pared 3 bases from V and 6 bases from J, leaving 12 bases between. The CDR3 loop is CASSYEGDPEAFF. The CDR3 DNA reads as TGCGCCAGCAGCTATGAGGGAGACCCTGAAGCTTTCTTT.

The chain recombines TRBV11-2 with TRBJ1-3, with D perhaps TRBD1 (5 bases). V dropped 2 bases and J dropped 7 bases, with 12 bases sitting between them. From germline, CDR1 is SGHAT and CDR2 FQNNGV. The CDR3 is 14 residues long. The CDR3 here is CASSLLERGNTIYF. CDR3 in DNA: TGTGCCAGCAGCTTATTGGAGCGGGGGAACACCATATATTTT.

This clone was found many times. The chain has TRBV19 and TRBJ1-1; D is unclear. The CDR3 is made up of 14 amino acids. V was cut by 7 bases and J by 11 bases, with 23 bases left in between. The V gene's germline CDR1 is LNHDA and CDR2 SQIVND (reference sequence). CDR3 nucleotide sequence: TGTGCCAGTATCCCCCTAGGCGTGGGTGGAAATGCTTTCTTT. Protein sequence: CASIPLGVGGNAFF.

The chain couples TRBV5-1 to TRBJ2-1; 9 nucleotides line up with TRBD1. This CDR3 comprises 14 residues. Germline CDR1 and CDR2: SGHRS and YFSETQ. Losses at the gene ends were 5 bases for V and 5 bases for J; bases not matched to a gene: 5. The CDR3 sequence: CASRGQGYNNEQFF. The CDR3 DNA is TGCGCCAGCAGGGGACAGGGTTACAACAATGAGCAGTTCTTC.

The rearrangement joins TRBV6-4 to TRBJ1-1, with 9 bases fitting TRBD1. In germline, CDR1 is MRHNA, CDR2 SNTAGT. The CDR3 contains 14 residues. With 6 bases clipped from V and 3 bases from J, the junction kept 5 bases outside the gene matches. The CDR3 nucleotides read TGTGCCAGCAGACAGGGGGCGCTTTACACTGAAGCTTTCTTT. Translation gives CASRQGALYTEAFF.

This clone was seen more than once but under ten times. The chain uses TRBV7-9 and TRBJ1-1, with 7 bases fitting TRBD1. Germline values: CDR1 SEHNR, CDR2 FQNEAQ (reference sequence). After removal of 1 base from V and 0 bases from J, the junction contained 5 bases not matched to a gene. The CDR3 contains 16 residues. Written as DNA, the CDR3 is TGTGCCAGCAGCTTAGATCTTGGGACAGTGAACACTGAAGCTTTCTTT. Protein product: CASSLDLGTVNTEAFF.

The sample holds a few counts of this clone. The chain is built from TRBV27 and TRBJ1-2; 9 nucleotides line up with TRBD1. Germline values: CDR1 MNHEY, CDR2 SMNVEV (reference sequence). V shed 5 bases and J 3 bases; nucleotides not matched to a gene: 7. This CDR3 is 15 amino acids long. The CDR3 reads CASSAGQGLDYGYTF. DNA for the CDR3: TGTGCCAGCAGTGCCGGACAGGGGCTGGACTATGGCTACACCTTC.

This clone was recorded a few times. Written as DNA, the CDR3 is TGTGCCAGCAGTTTCACGGCAGGGGCTGGCTACACCTTC. Translation: CASSFTAGAGYTF. This chain links TRBV27 with TRBJ1-2; TRBD1 might be the D (6 bases). This CDR3 is 13 amino acids long. Trimming cost V 3 bases and J 7 bases, with 12 bases left between them. CDR1 is MNHEY and CDR2 is SMNVEV in the germline V gene (reference sequence).

V is TRBV9 and J is TRBJ2-1; TRBD2 matches 7 bases. This CDR3 region has 15 residues. Germline V gene data show CDR1 as SGDLS and CDR2 as YYNGEE. Trimming cost V 3 bases and J 3 bases; bases outside gene matches: 6. DNA of the CDR3: TGTGCCAGCAGCGCCGGGGGGTCCTACTACAATGAGCAGTTCTTC. Its protein product is CASSAGGSYYNEQFF.

V usage is TRBV5-4 and J usage is TRBJ1-1, with D perhaps TRBD1 (6 bases). CDR1 and CDR2 (germline): SGHNT, YYREEE (reference sequence). Trimming removed 4 bases at V and 0 bases at J, with 16 bases between. This CDR3 comprises 16 residues. As DNA, the CDR3 is TGTGCCAGCAGCCCTGAGGGGGGGCAGATGAACACTGAAGCTTTCTTT. Translated: CASSPEGGQMNTEAFF.

The V gene is TRBV11-2, the J gene TRBJ2-7; tentative D call: TRBD2 (5 bases). V lost 4 bases to trimming and J lost 3 bases, with 16 bases between them. Germline loops: CDR1 SGHAT, CDR2 FQNNGV. This CDR3 has 15 residues. In DNA, the CDR3 is TGTGCCAGCAGCTCCCCAGGACGGGAAGGCTACGAGCAGTACTTC. Translation gives CASSSPGREGYEQYF.

This clone was found once. V and J are TRBV6-2 or TRBV6-3 and TRBJ2-1; 11 bases align to TRBD2. This CDR3 is 17 amino acids long. Germline loops: CDR1 MNHEY, CDR2 SVGEGT. The V segment lost 2 bases and the J segment 5 bases; nucleotides outside the gene matches: 8. CDR3 DNA sequence: TGTGCCAGCAGTTACCAACGGACTAGCGGGTTACACAATGAGCAGTTCTTC. Translated: CASSYQRTSGLHNEQFF.

This clone came up a few times. The rearrangement links TRBV5-1 to TRBJ1-1; D not certain. Trimming took off 0 bases at V and 6 bases at J, with 6 bases between the two ends. This CDR3 has 12 residues. Germline V gene data show CDR1 as SGHRS and CDR2 as YFSETQ. The CDR3 loop reads CASSLDMSEAFF. As DNA, the CDR3 is TGCGCCAGCAGCTTGGACATGTCTGAAGCTTTCTTT.

The chain employs TRBV27 and TRBJ2-3; D may be TRBD1 (6 bases). The CDR3 covers 13 residues. The germline V gene encodes CDR1 MNHEY and CDR2 SMNVEV (reference sequence). Trimming took off 11 bases at V and 2 bases at J, with 14 bases between the two ends. CDR3 nucleotides: TGTGCCTCCGGACAGCCCTCCACAGATACGCAGTATTTT. This encodes CASGQPSTDTQYF.

The chain couples TRBV5-4 to TRBJ2-2; weak D call: TRBD1 (5 bases). The germline V gene encodes CDR1 SGHNT and CDR2 YYREEE (reference sequence). The CDR3 spans 15 residues. The V end lost 0 bases, the J end lost 4 bases, and 10 bases lay between the germline ends. The CDR3 loop is CASSLVGHPTGELFF. The CDR3 region has the DNA TGTGCCAGCAGCTTGGTAGGACACCCCACCGGGGAGCTGTTTTTT.

The table lists this clone with a few counts. The rearrangement links TRBV6-2 or TRBV6-3 to TRBJ2-7; tentatively, D is TRBD1 (6 bases). The CDR3 has 16 residues. V lost 1 base to trimming and J lost 4 bases, with 17 bases between them. CDR1 MNHEY and CDR2 SVGEGT come from the germline V gene. The CDR3 reads CASSYLTYRDLYEQYF. The CDR3 nucleotides are TGTGCCAGCAGTTACTTAACCTACAGGGATCTGTACGAGCAGTACTTC.

This clone was counted once. This chain links TRBV12-5 with TRBJ1-1; D not certain. Trimming stripped 8 bases from V and 5 bases from J, with 15 bases between. Germline V CDR1 and CDR2: LGHNT, FRNRAP. This CDR3 is built from 13 residues. DNA of the CDR3: TGTGCTAGTTCTACCGACGGGTGGACTGAAGCTTTCTTT. Encoded protein: CASSTDGWTEAFF.

The rearrangement links TRBV18 to TRBJ1-4; 9 bases match TRBD1. This CDR3 contains 13 residues. J was trimmed by 5 bases and V by 8 bases; bases with no gene match: 3. Germline V gene sequence: CDR1 KGHSH, CDR2 LQKENI. In nucleotides, the CDR3 is TGTGCCAGCCGGGACAGGGCAAATGAAAAACTGTTTTTT. This gives the protein CASRDRANEKLFF.

Only a few counts were recorded for this clone. This chain uses TRBV5-1 with TRBJ2-2; D possibly corresponds to TRBD2 (7 bases). Germline V CDR1 and CDR2: SGHRS, YFSETQ. This CDR3 has 15 amino acids. Trimming removed 9 bases at V and 3 bases at J, with 18 bases between. The CDR3 protein is CATQARGGHTGELFF. As DNA, the CDR3 is TGCGCCACGCAGGCACGCGGGGGCCACACCGGGGAGCTGTTTTTT.